The T cell receptor beta chain described here comes from a study of blood T cell repertoires in COVID-19 (dated by TCRdb to about 2020). A note on the overall study: The collaborator samples originated in the United States, Italy and Spain and spanned the acute and convalescent phases of COVID-19. The material from the prospective study consisted of cDNA or gDNA derived from T cells, B-cell-depleted T cells, or PBMCs. The dataset comprised deeply sampled blood TCRbeta repertoires from subjects exposed to, actively infected with, or recovered from COVID-19. The repertoires were released in a freely available public database intended as a resource for research on the immune response to SARS-CoV-2. Samples were obtained from the ongoing ImmuneRACE study (first 160 participants) and from approximately 1,200 subjects provided by 6 global collaborators. The sample metadata nearly always contained a de-identified subject ID, COVID-19 status, age in years and sex. Where HLA class I and class II types were available, the types were taken from metadata supplied by the sample provider, not from assay-based typing.

Each collaborating institution followed its own protocols to collect whole blood in K2EDTA tubes. For TCRbeta analysis, collaborators shipped samples in one of three forms: frozen whole blood, isolated PBMCs, or DNA extracted from either of those sample types. This clone was recorded a few times. Its antigen is not yet known. It has no much larger one-base neighbor in the sample; base qualities were not kept. The research as a whole found: Clinical and demographic metadata were provided uncurated, with the amount varying by source and participant.

TCRbeta CDR3 regions were amplified from genomic DNA using the immunoSEQ Assay, a bias-controlled multiplex PCR. In the source study's methods: The number of nucleated cells in each sample was estimated from the amplification of reference gene primers within the assay. To quantify the absolute abundance of each unique TCRbeta CDR3 rearrangement, sequence reads were collapsed and filtered. For each sample, productive Simpson clonality was calculated as the square root of Simpson's diversity index across productive rearrangements. TCRdb re-hosts the immuneACCESS table, in-frame sequences only. Its copies lack some clones; in the studies checked, an unresolved V gene accounts for under half of them, and the cause for the rest is not known. The V and J calls and clone size are taken from that table; D and trimming were inferred from the DNA. The sample table lists over 120,000 clones, more than 75% of them with a count of one. Approximately 9% of the sample goes to the ten largest clones.

V is clipped by 4 bases and J by 0 bases, and the sequence between their germline boundaries is 11 bases long. CDR1 and CDR2 were assigned from the germline V gene as SGHRS and YFSETQ. Its CDR3 holds 14 amino acids, cysteine through phenylalanine. Here the CDR3 DNA is all that survives: 42 bases in frame from base 1. The chain is assembled from TRBV5-1 and TRBJ2-7; matching of 5 bases hints at TRBD2 as the D gene. The sequence was collected from a woman between 45 and 65 years old with active or convalescent COVID-19. The source material was peripheral blood. CDR3 sequence: CASSPDSSSYEQYF. The sequenced DNA: TGCGCCAGCAGCCCGGACTCGAGCTCCTACGAGCAGTACTTC.